This T cell receptor beta chain was sequenced for a study of cytomegalovirus exposure and HLA in healthy donors. PCR was performed using 60 Vbeta and 13 Jbeta primers. TCRdb's copy holds only in-frame clones and misses some; the assay was immunoSEQ multiplex PCR. The table lists over 100,000 clones, 79% of them singletons. Comment on this clone: What it recognizes is unknown.

When sampled, the donors appeared nominally healthy, though they likely had unrecorded immune exposures. The CDR3 sequence is 18 residues long. CDR1 is SGHAT, CDR2 FQNNGV, per germline. Trimming took 7 bases from V and 0 from J, leaving 25 bases between them. Study-wide results and limits: Upon later analysis, TCR association rates were observed to vary by HLA locus, being highest for DRB1 and lowest for HLA-C.

Material for sequencing was PBMCs. The receptor comes from a young woman in good health and CMV-seropositive. This chain uses TRBV11-2 with TRBJ2-7, with D perhaps TRBD2 (6 bases). The CDR3 sequence is CASNSGALIRRPSYEQYF. Here the CDR3 DNA reads TGTGCCAGCAACTCGGGAGCCTTGATCAGACGGCCCTCCTACGAGCAGTACTTC.